This TCR beta chain derives from a study of T cells after posttransplantation cyclophosphamide. This clone was recorded many times. Antigen unknown. Study-wide findings and caveats: Later blood repertoires were often dominated by clones from the donor CD8+ memory compartment. Blood and skin or GI T cell repertoires showed limited TRB overlap. TRB clonality was highly associated with recipient CMV seropositivity and reactivation.

TCRdb keeps only in-frame clones here, not all; method: immunoSEQ multiplex PCR. The sample has tens of thousands of clones, none seen only once. Peripheral blood was collected from the related graft donor on the marrow donation day. This TCR was sampled from a man aged 45 to 65 in good health, CMV-negative, and a related stem cell transplant donor. Sequencing input: PBMCs.

The CDR3 coding sequence is TGTGCCAGCAGCCTCCGTCATAGCTCCTACAATGAGCAGTTCTTC. Translation: CASSLRHSSYNEQFF. This sequence joins TRBV7-8 and TRBJ2-1; D unclear. This CDR3 has 15 residues. The germline gives CDR1 SGHVS, CDR2 FQNEAQ. Between the trimmed V and J ends, which lost 5 bases and 0 bases, there was a span of 11 bases.